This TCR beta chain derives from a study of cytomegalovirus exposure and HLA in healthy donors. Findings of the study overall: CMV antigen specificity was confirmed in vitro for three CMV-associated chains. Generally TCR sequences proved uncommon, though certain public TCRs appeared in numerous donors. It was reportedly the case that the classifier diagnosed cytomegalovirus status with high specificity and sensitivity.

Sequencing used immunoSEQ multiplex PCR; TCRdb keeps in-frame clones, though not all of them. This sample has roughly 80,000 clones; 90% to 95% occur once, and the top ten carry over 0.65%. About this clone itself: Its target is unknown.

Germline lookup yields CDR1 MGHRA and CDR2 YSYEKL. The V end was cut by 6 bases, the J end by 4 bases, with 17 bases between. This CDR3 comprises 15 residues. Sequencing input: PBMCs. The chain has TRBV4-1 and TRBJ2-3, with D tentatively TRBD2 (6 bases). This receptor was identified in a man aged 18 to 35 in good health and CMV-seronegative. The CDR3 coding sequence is TGCGCCAGCAGTCAAATGGGACTTCCGGCAGATACGCAGTATTTT. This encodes CASSQMGLPADTQYF.